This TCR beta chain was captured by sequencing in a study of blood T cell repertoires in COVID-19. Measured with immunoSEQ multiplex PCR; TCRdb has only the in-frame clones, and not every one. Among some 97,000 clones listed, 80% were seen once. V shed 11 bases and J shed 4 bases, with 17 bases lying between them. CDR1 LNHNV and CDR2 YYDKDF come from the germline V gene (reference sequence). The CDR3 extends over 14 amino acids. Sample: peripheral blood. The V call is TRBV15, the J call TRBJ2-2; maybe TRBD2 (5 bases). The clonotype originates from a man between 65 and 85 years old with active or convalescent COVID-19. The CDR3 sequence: CACGRRVGTGELFF. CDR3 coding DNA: TGTGCCTGTGGGCGGCGGGTAGGCACCGGGGAGCTGTTTTTT.